A single sample is the source of the 16 T cell receptor beta chains below, sequenced in a study of patients and donors after allogeneic stem cell transplantation. TCRdb independently ran MiXCR on the RT-PCR reads; one entry per CDR3 protein. Here the sample spans 800,000 to 1,000,000 distinct CDR3 sequences, approximately 19% being singletons. Sequencing input: blood, either unsorted or a sorted T cell fraction (not recorded which). Receptors originate from a human donor who was either an allogeneic HSCT recipient or a stem cell or donor lymphocyte infusion donor (not recorded which). It is not recorded whose cells these are; they may come from a transplant donor.

This sequence joins TRBV14 and TRBJ2-1, with D perhaps matching TRBD2 (6 bases). CDR3 length equals 15 residues. CDR1 and CDR2 (germline): SGHDN, FVKESK. Trimming took off 3 bases at V and 5 bases at J, with 14 bases between the two ends. CDR3 bases: TGTGCCAGCAGCCAGGGGGGAGGCTCTGACAATGAGCAGTTCTTC. The encoded protein is CASSQGGGSDNEQFF.

The chain carries TRBV6-2 or TRBV6-3 and TRBJ2-4; possible D gene TRBD1, 5 bases. This CDR3 contains 14 residues. V lost 7 bases to trimming and J lost 2 bases, with 12 bases between them. The V gene's germline CDR1 is MNHEY and CDR2 SVGEGT. The CDR3 here is CASKGAGSKNIQYF. CDR3 nucleotide sequence: TGTGCCAGCAAAGGGGCAGGGTCCAAAAACATTCAGTACTTC.

The chain uses TRBV21-1 and TRBJ1-1; the tabulated D call, TRBD1, remains unverified against the DNA. TRBV21-1 is a pseudogene locus. The CDR3 is 12 residues long. The CDR3 nucleotides are TGTAAAGGCAGGGAACTGAACACTGAAGCTTTCTTT. Protein sequence: CKGRELNTEAFF.

The chain carries TRBV6-1 and TRBJ1-3, with a weak D call TRBD1 (5 bases). The CDR3 runs to 15 residues. Trimming removed 6 bases from V and 5 bases from J, with 17 bases in between. In germline, CDR1 is MNHNS, CDR2 SASEGT. CDR3 DNA sequence: TGTGCCAGCAGAGCAGGGACCGAAGGTAGAAACACCATATATTTT. Its translation is CASRAGTEGRNTIYF.

This clonotype was found a few times. CDR3 nucleotides: TGTGCCAGCAGCCCAAGACAGGAGTACAATGAGCAGTTCTTC. This gives the protein CASSPRQEYNEQFF. The V gene is TRBV7-9, the J gene TRBJ2-1; TRBD1 might be the D (6 bases). Germline CDR1 is SEHNR and CDR2 is FQNEAQ (reference sequence). The V and J ends lost 5 bases and 4 bases respectively, with 12 bases between them. CDR3 length: 14 amino acids.

This clonotype was detected a few times. V and J are TRBV12-3 or TRBV12-4 and TRBJ1-6; D may be TRBD1 (5 bases). This CDR3 spans 17 amino acids. The ends were cut back, 7 bases at V and 7 bases at J, with 23 bases in the middle. In nucleotides, the CDR3 is TGTGCCAGCACCTCCGCGTCAGTTGCAGGGACCAATTCACCCCTCCACTTT. Protein: CASTSASVAGTNSPLHF.

DNA of the CDR3: TGTGCCAGCAGTTTAGCGGGGGGCGGGGAGCTGTTTTTT. It translates to CASSLAGGGELFF. This chain connects TRBV6-5 to TRBJ2-2; 10 bases line up with TRBD2. Germline V gene lookup returns CDR1 MNHEY and CDR2 SVGAGI. J was trimmed by 7 bases and V by 4 bases; bases with no gene match: 0. CDR3 size: 13 residues.

The CDR3 reads CASSDQGGYEAFF. DNA of the CDR3: TGCGCCAGCAGCGATCAGGGAGGGTATGAAGCTTTCTTT. The chain joins TRBV5-1 to TRBJ1-1; D might be TRBD1 (5 bases). V lost 4 bases to trimming and J lost 7 bases, with 14 bases between them. Germline V lookup: CDR1 SGHRS, CDR2 YFSETQ. The CDR3 has 13 amino acids.

This clonotype has just a few counts. The V and J genes are TRBV6-1 and TRBJ2-5; TRBD2 matches 8 bases. The V segment lost 5 bases and the J segment 3 bases; nucleotides outside the gene matches: 5. Germline-derived CDR1 and CDR2 are MNHNS and SASEGT. The CDR3 length is 14 residues. This chain's CDR3 is CASSPILAEETQYF. The CDR3 bases are TGTGCCAGCAGTCCTATACTAGCGGAAGAGACCCAGTACTTC.

The table lists this clonotype with a few counts. The V gene is TRBV18, the J gene TRBJ2-7; D possibly corresponds to TRBD2 (6 bases). Trimming shortened V by 3 bases and J by 5 bases, and 8 bases separated the two germline ends. The CDR3 consists of 12 residues. Germline CDR1 is KGHSH and CDR2 is LQKENI. CDR3 in amino acids: CASSPEGHEQYF. CDR3 sequence (DNA): TGTGCCAGCTCACCGGAGGGCCACGAGCAGTACTTC.

This clonotype was observed many times. J is TRBJ2-1 and V is TRBV4-2; no definite D call. V dropped 2 bases and J dropped 0 bases, with 14 bases sitting between them. The CDR3 has 17 amino acids. Germline V gene lookup returns CDR1 LGHNA and CDR2 YNFKEQ. The CDR3 spells CASSQISSLSSYNEQFF. In DNA, the CDR3 is TGTGCCAGCAGCCAAATCTCGTCTCTCAGCTCCTACAATGAGCAGTTCTTC.

In its sample, this clonotype was seen a few times. The chain uses TRBV20-1 and TRBJ1-6, with 9 bases that match TRBD1. The length of the CDR3 is 16 residues. Per germline, CDR1 DFQATT and CDR2 SNEGSKA (reference sequence). V trimming: 6 bases; J trimming: 1 base; junction bases outside the gene matches: 7. CDR3 DNA: TGCAGTGCGCCGGGGACAGGGAGTTCCTATAATTCACCCCTCCACTTT. Translating gives CSAPGTGSSYNSPLHF.

The chain employs TRBV2 and TRBJ1-4, with D unresolved. Germline loops: CDR1 SNHLY, CDR2 FYNNEI. The V gene lost 1 base and the J gene lost 3 bases, with 6 bases spanning the gap. The length of the CDR3 is 14 residues. CDR3 DNA: TGTGCCAGCAGTGAAGGGGCGTCTAATGAAAAACTGTTTTTT. Residues: CASSEGASNEKLFF.

The V gene is TRBV5-1, the J gene TRBJ2-4; TRBD1 matches 7 bases. Trimming took 0 bases from V and 0 from J; bases not matched to a gene: 0. Germline CDR1 and CDR2: SGHRS and YFSETQ. The CDR3 contains 15 residues. The CDR3 nucleotides read TGCGCCAGCAGCTTGGACAGGGGAGCCAAAAACATTCAGTACTTC. Translated, it gives CASSLDRGAKNIQYF.

This clonotype was observed a single time. The chain has TRBV5-1 and TRBJ2-3; a possible D gene is TRBD2 (5 bases). The V gene's germline CDR1 is SGHRS and CDR2 YFSETQ. Trimming cost V 6 bases and J 1 base, with 18 bases left between them. This CDR3 contains 16 residues. CDR3: CASNILGLGGTDTQYF. CDR3 nucleotides: TGCGCCAGCAACATATTGGGTTTGGGAGGCACAGATACGCAGTATTTT.

The chain joins TRBV2 to TRBJ2-5; possible D gene TRBD2, 5 bases. Per germline, CDR1 SNHLY and CDR2 FYNNEI. Trimming removed 4 bases from V and 7 bases from J, with 16 bases in between. This CDR3 spans 14 amino acids. CDR3: CASSAAESPRTQYF. CDR3 coding DNA: TGTGCCAGCAGTGCAGCGGAGTCTCCCCGGACCCAGTACTTC.